This entry is about one T cell receptor (beta chain). Its antigen specificity is not known. No base-level quality is on record; no much larger clone is a single base apart. This specimen comes from a study of shared T cell receptors in the human thymus (dated by TCRdb to about 2021). For the study in its entirety: The study examined how self-reactive, shared T-cell receptor alpha chains are generated in the human thymus.

The V and J ends are trimmed by 3 bases and 4 bases, leaving 38 bases between them. The CDR3 holds 23 amino acids from the cysteine to the phenylalanine. The only DNA kept is the CDR3, 69 bases in frame from the first base. In the germline V gene (reference sequence), CDR1 corresponds to MNHEY and CDR2 to SMNVEV. To prepare the library, the immunoSEQ multiplex PCR assay was applied. The source is immuneACCESS, and TCRdb retained only in-frame sequences with V and J called. Part of the clones is not carried over; for the studies checked, unresolved V genes explain less than half of this, and the remainder is unexplained. Recorded for this sample are 650,000 to 950,000 clones; approximately 85% of them occurred a single time. In total, the top ten clones hold more than 0.008% of the sample. The same data also went into a second study, on human thymus T cells. The other study reports the following: Donors were immunologically healthy infants undergoing open corrective cardiac surgery for congenital heart defects in Finland. The thymus tissue came from surgical resects taken out during corrective cardiac surgery. Both the thymic and the peripheral blood repertoires appeared to show biased V and J gene segment usage. Highly overlapping thymic TCR repertoires among unrelated individuals were reported in the related research. The study described the TCR alpha and beta repertoires in under ten infant thymus samples and four matching peripheral blood samples. The infant donors were about 7 to 244 days old, and the cohort included six males and two females. Thymocytes were released mechanically from tissue and stored at -70 °C as pellets of roughly 9.5-31 million cells. A QIAsymphony instrument was used to extract genomic DNA from the frozen cell pellets. Using the immunoSEQ multiplex PCR assay, the TCRB and TCRAD loci were amplified from a standardized quantity of quality-controlled genomic DNA. The amplicons spanned the V(D)J region and were long enough to cover the CDR3 and allow V and J genes to be identified. Through the commercial immunoSEQ service, the amplicons were sequenced on an Illumina platform. Primer bias and sequencing errors were corrected using previously described methods, and TCRAD and TCRB definitions followed the IMGT database. Analysis of the repertoires was done with immunoSEQ Analyzer 3.0 and VDJTools and included basic statistics, V/J segment usage, diversity estimates, rarefaction and pairwise overlap. Chao1, ChaoE, Efron-Thisted, Shannon and inverse Simpson indices were used to estimate diversity, which was also estimated on datasets down-sampled to the smallest sample. Repertoire overlap used strict matching of CDR3 nucleotide sequence, V gene and J gene, with Jaccard-based multidimensional scaling clustering. On average, thymus samples gave about 750,000 unique TCRB clonotypes, whereas blood samples gave roughly 84,000.

The sample consisted of thymocytes. The TCR originated in a girl under three years old with a congenital heart defect. Donor details come from another sample of the same person, matched by shared clones. The V and J segments used are TRBV27 and TRBJ2-3; the D gene is perhaps TRBD2, on 9 matching bases. The CDR3 in this case is CASSLTGTGPYPLRGGQSDTQYF. Here is the DNA: TGTGCCAGCAGTTTGACCGGGACAGGCCCTTACCCTTTGCGGGGGGGGCAATCAGATACGCAGTATTTT.